This T cell receptor beta chain came from a study of technical replicates of blood from several donors. Some clones are missing from TCRdb's copy, which holds only in-frame ones; the method was immunoSEQ multiplex PCR. The sample gives approximately 99,000 clones, around 96% of which show up once; around 0.35% is in the top ten. V dropped 0 bases and J dropped 5 bases, with 4 bases sitting between them. The germline V gene encodes CDR1 LNHNV and CDR2 YYDKDF (reference sequence). This CDR3 contains 12 residues. The chain uses TRBV15 and TRBJ2-5, with no clear D. The sequencing sample was made of T cells isolated from PBMCs. The receptor's source is a human donor in good health. The CDR3 nucleotides are TGTGCCACCAGCAGAGATGAGGAGACCCAGTACTTC. It codes for CATSRDEETQYF.